The T cell receptor (beta chain) under discussion was sequenced for a study of shared clonotypes between healthy human individuals. Study-wide results and caveats: Incompleteness in sorted-subset sequencing, despite large depth, was shown by rarefaction.

This clone has just a few counts. The antigen is undetermined. Donation came from healthy HIV-negative adults that had no recent acute infections or vaccinations. Profiled with immunoSEQ multiplex PCR; TCRdb holds only in-frame clones, not every one. Here the sample spans hundreds of thousands of clones, around three quarters being singletons. The sequence was obtained from a woman in her thirties in good health. The sequencing input was memory CD4+ T cells sorted from blood. The subset: CD45RA-negative fraction.

Here the CDR3 reads CSARQGADTGELFF. The CDR3 DNA reads TGCAGCGCCCGACAGGGGGCTGACACCGGGGAGCTGTTTTTT. The rearrangement links TRBV29-1 to TRBJ2-2; 10 bases align to TRBD1. Germline values: CDR1 SQVTM, CDR2 ANQGSEA. The CDR3 is 14 amino acids. V lost 7 bases and J lost 3; bases outside the gene matches: 5.